What follows describes a single TCR beta chain. The antigen is undetermined. The sample belongs to a study of T cell responses to AZD1222 COVID-19 vaccine. Overall study results and limits: A mostly white British donor set with more females was recruited, and clonal diversity was possibly underestimated. Spike as a whole was targeted by vaccine-associated CD4 TCRs, dominant at 160-218 and 743-854. In the spike-specific TCR repertoire, nearly half reportedly target unmutated variant regions.

TCRdb keeps only in-frame clones here, not all; method: immunoSEQ multiplex PCR. Here the sample spans about 59,000 clones, roughly nine tenths being singletons. This CDR3 region has 14 residues. Deletions cut 3 bases from V and 2 bases from J, with 10 bases between. The germline V gene has CDR1 ENHRY and CDR2 SYGVKD. The chain joins TRBV10-3 to TRBJ2-5, with D uncertain. The sequence derives from an adult who received the AZD1222 COVID-19 vaccine. The sample here was peripheral blood, taken 28 days after the second AZD1222 dose. CDR3 nucleotide sequence: TGTGCCATCAGTGACTCGACTGGACAAGAGACCCAGTACTTC. It translates to CAISDSTGQETQYF.